These 11 T cell receptor beta chains were all obtained from the same sample, sequenced in a study of blood T cell repertoires in COVID-19. TCRdb's table, derived via immunoSEQ multiplex PCR, lists solely in-frame clones and lacks some. This table holds over 150,000 clones, roughly 87% found once. What was sequenced was PBMCs or T cells enriched from blood (not recorded which). The receptors stem from a woman aged 30 to 39 who had recovered from COVID-19.

This CDR3 is CASSKTGVETQYF. The CDR3 DNA sequence: TGTGCCAGCAGCAAGACAGGGGTAGAGACCCAGTACTTC. The genes are TRBV2 and TRBJ2-5; 8 bases align to TRBD1. Germline CDR1 reads SNHLY; CDR2 reads FYNNEI. The CDR3 consists of 13 residues. V trimming: 6 bases; J trimming: 4 bases; junction bases outside the gene matches: 4.

The chain joins TRBV19 to TRBJ2-7; D might be TRBD1 (6 bases). V gave up 5 bases and J gave up 6 bases, with 14 bases separating them. CDR3 length: 13 residues. Germline V gene sequence: CDR1 LNHDA, CDR2 SQIVND (reference sequence). The CDR3 here is CASSGGHGGEQYF. In DNA, the CDR3 is TGTGCCAGTAGTGGGGGACATGGTGGCGAGCAGTACTTC.

V usage is TRBV18 and J usage is TRBJ1-2, with 8 bases aligning to TRBD1. Losses at the gene ends were 2 bases for V and 3 bases for J; bases not matched to a gene: 5. The CDR3 is 15 amino acids. Germline V gives CDR1 KGHSH, CDR2 LQKENI. CDR3 sequence reads: CASSPSQGADYGYTF. Written as DNA, the CDR3 is TGTGCCAGCTCACCAAGTCAGGGGGCAGACTATGGCTACACCTTC. The full variable domain, its missing parts supplied by reference TRBV18 and TRBJ1-2, is NAGVMQNPRHLVRRRGQEARLRCSPMKGHSHVYWYRQLPEEGLKFMVYLQKENIIDESGMPKERFSAEFPKEGPSILRIQQVVRGDSAAYFCASSPSQGADYGYTFGSGTRLTVV.

The V and J genes are TRBV5-5 and TRBJ2-7; a weak D match, TRBD1 (5 bases). The CDR3 runs to 18 residues. The germline gives CDR1 SGHKS, CDR2 YYEKEE (reference sequence). V was cut by 0 bases and J by 1 base, with 20 bases left in between. CDR3 protein: CASSLVPGHHLRSYEQYF. CDR3 DNA: TGTGCCAGCAGCTTGGTGCCCGGACATCATCTTCGGTCCTACGAGCAGTACTTC.

V gene TRBV6-5 combines with J gene TRBJ2-5; 7 positions agree with TRBD1. J lost 2 bases, V lost 5 bases, and 5 bases had no gene match. CDR1 MNHEY and CDR2 SVGAGI come from the germline V gene. The CDR3 consists of 14 residues. CDR3 nucleotide sequence: TGTGCCAGCAGTCGAGGACAGGCTCAAGAGACCCAGTACTTC. It yields the protein CASSRGQAQETQYF.

The chain joins TRBV9 to TRBJ2-7; 12 positions agree with TRBD1. Germline loops: CDR1 SGDLS, CDR2 YYNGEE. CDR3 length equals 16 residues. Unmatched junction bases numbered 5, after V lost 4 bases and J lost 0 bases. CDR3 in DNA: TGTGCCAGCAGCTCGGGGACAGGGGGCGCCTCCTACGAGCAGTACTTC. Its translation: CASSSGTGGASYEQYF.

This chain joins TRBV19 and TRBJ2-7; 10 bases match TRBD2. Germline V gives CDR1 LNHDA, CDR2 SQIVND (reference sequence). Unmatched junction bases numbered 6, after V lost 6 bases and J lost 1 base. The CDR3 has 15 amino acids. The CDR3 sequence is CASSASSGSSYEQYF. CDR3 nucleotide sequence: TGTGCCAGTAGCGCGTCTAGCGGGAGTTCCTACGAGCAGTACTTC.

The chain couples TRBV5-1 to TRBJ1-1; D not certain. V was clipped by 7 bases and J by 0 bases, with 16 bases between them. This CDR3 has 15 amino acids. Germline V gene data show CDR1 as SGHRS and CDR2 as YFSETQ. The CDR3 region is CASRHSGAMNTEAFF. CDR3 in DNA: TGCGCCAGCCGCCACTCGGGAGCCATGAACACTGAAGCTTTCTTT.

The chain couples TRBV6-5 to TRBJ1-2; 9 nucleotides agree with TRBD1. The V segment lost 6 bases and the J segment 6 bases; nucleotides outside the gene matches: 5. The germline gives CDR1 MNHEY, CDR2 SVGAGI. The CDR3 consists of 13 residues. For the CDR3, the DNA is TGTGCCAGCAGCTGGGACAGGGCGGATGGCTACACCTTC. The encoded protein is CASSWDRADGYTF.

This rearrangement joins TRBV3-1 (or the pseudogene TRBV3-2) to TRBJ1-3, with a possible D match to TRBD1 (6 bases). The V gene lost 4 bases and the J gene lost 0 bases, with 13 bases spanning the gap. CDR3 length: 16 residues. Germline CDR1 and CDR2: LGHDT and YNNKEL (reference sequence). CDR3 nucleotide sequence: TGTGCCAGCAGCCCCGAAAAGGACAGCTCTGGAAACACCATATATTTT. Its translation is CASSPEKDSSGNTIYF.

This rearrangement joins TRBV28 to TRBJ1-2; TRBD1 matches at 9 bases. The CDR3 contains 15 residues. Trimming cost V 5 bases and J 4 bases; bases outside gene matches: 8. Germline CDR1 reads MDHEN; CDR2 reads SYDVKM. CDR3 in DNA: TGTGCCAGCAGTACAACAGGGGGCGCAAGCTATGGCTACACCTTC. This codes for CASSTTGGASYGYTF.